This record looks at one T cell receptor beta chain sequence and its context. What it binds is not known. The assay was immunoSEQ multiplex PCR, and TCRdb's table has in-frame clones only and misses some. The data contain tens of thousands of clones, about 80% of them singletons. In germline, CDR1 is SGHTA, CDR2 FQGNSA. This CDR3 contains 14 residues. Between the trimmed V and J ends, which lost 6 bases and 0 bases, there was a span of 9 bases. CD4+ T cells specific for antigen were expanded with viral peptide pools by the ViraFEST assay before sequencing. Isolation of CD4+ T cells took place after ten to eleven days of culture. Each participant was administered two doses of either the BNT162b2 or the mRNA-1273 vaccine. Each vaccine recipient was nucleocapsid antibody negative and had no prior SARS-CoV-2 infection. Supplemented with roughly 9.6 IU/ml IL-2 and around 10 ug/ml peptides, a few million PBMC per well were kept in culture.

The data were obtained in a study of vaccination effects on CD4 cells after COVID-19. Study-level findings and limits: In the study, convalescent patients were few, and early post-infection timepoints were absent.

The clonotype originates from a human donor who received a COVID-19 vaccine. The sequencing used CD4+ T cells from PBMCs cultured with HCoV-229E spike peptides, collected after COVID-19 vaccination. The rearrangement uses TRBV7-2 and TRBJ2-1; D is ambiguous. The CDR3 region is CASSYKSSYNEQFF. The CDR3, as DNA: TGTGCCAGCAGTTACAAGAGCTCCTACAATGAGCAGTTCTTC.